The sequence of this TCR beta chain was determined in a study of PD-L1 blockade in urothelial cancer. Study-level information: Atezolizumab, begun by patients in the mid-2010s, was given at 1,200 mg intravenously every 3 weeks. Patients had received 0 to 3 prior chemotherapy regimens. The median T cell count in blood samples was over 140,000.

Patients' cancers were locally advanced or metastatic urothelial carcinomas. The assay was immunoSEQ multiplex PCR, and TCRdb's table has in-frame clones only and misses some. This sample has some 100,000 clones; roughly nine tenths occur once, and the top ten carry approximately 0.88%. The source of this sequence is an elderly woman with urothelial cancer. The source was PBMCs, collected around atezolizumab (anti-PD-L1) treatment.

In nucleotides, the CDR3 is TGTGCCAGCAGCTTGGGACTAGCGGACGAGCAGTACTTC. This gives the protein CASSLGLADEQYF. The rearrangement uses TRBV5-6 and TRBJ2-7, with 9 bases that match TRBD2. With V trimmed by 0 bases and J by 5 bases, 0 bases remained unmatched. The CDR3 has 13 amino acids. Germline V gene data show CDR1 as SGHDT and CDR2 as YYEEEE.